This paragraph covers one T cell receptor beta chain sequence. The data belong to a study of blood T cells in healthy people across ages. Using a J-beta primer mix together with a sample-barcoded 5' primer, a second PCR was run for roughly 7 to 12 cycles. TCRdb re-called the 5' RACE reads through MiXCR, storing one row per CDR3 protein. The sample records 750,000 to 950,000 distinct CDR3 sequences, roughly 53% being singletons. This CDR3 spans 16 amino acids. V was clipped by 6 bases and J by 0 bases; unmatched bases: 7. The chain employs TRBV12-3 or TRBV12-4 and TRBJ1-4; 7 positions agree with TRBD1. Specimen: blood. This TCR was sampled from a man older than 75 in good health. The CDR3 region has the DNA TGTGCCAGCAGCTGGGGACAGTCGTCAACTAATGAAAAACTGTTTTTT. Its protein product is CASSWGQSSTNEKLFF.